This T cell receptor (beta chain) stems from a study of T cell responses to AZD1222 COVID-19 vaccine (dated by TCRdb to the early 2020s). Concerning the study at large: AZD1222 recipients with second doses at about 4 weeks or about 12 weeks were pooled, because spike-specific TCR depth and breadth did not differ between schedules. A total of 233 trial participants underwent TCR sequencing, of whom 207 received two doses of AZD1222 and approximately 25 received two doses of the MenACWY control vaccine. Trial participants were enrolled by age into 18-55, 56-69 and 70-plus year subgroups, with around 150, 28 and 57 TCR-sequenced participants respectively.

What the authors observed across the whole study: Participants were mostly white British, with more females than males. The authors suggested clonal diversity may have been underestimated. In the small 56-69-year group, the increase in depth fell short of significance, most likely because of low power. Reportedly, close to half of the unique spike-specific TCRs recognized epitopes lying outside the regions that are mutated in the B.1.351 and B.1.1.7 variants. Spike-specific TCR breadth and depth rose significantly after two AZD1222 doses compared with day 0 and with MenACWY recipients. Conclusions about previously exposed vaccinees were limited because only a handful of AZD1222 recipients were SARS-CoV-2 seropositive at baseline. The vaccine-associated CD4 TCRs covered the entire spike protein, and the dominant responses fell in regions 160-218 and 743-854. No day 14 peak-response samples were available, so repertoires were characterized only after the peak T cell response.

To note about this clone: Its antigen is still unknown. Within one base of it there is no much larger clone, and no base qualities were kept.

The time point tag for this specimen amounts to: baseline before first vaccination. Samples from vaccinated people were obtained from the UK trials COV001 and COV002, which included a single-blind randomized controlled phase 2/3 trial of AZD1222 (ChAdOx1 nCoV-19) in healthy adults. Trial participant PBMC samples were collected at day 0 and day 28 after the second dose for TCRbeta chain sequencing. As encoded in the germline V gene (reference sequence), CDR1 is LNHDA while CDR2 is SQIVND. Trimming takes 1 base from V and 0 bases from J, and the germline ends sit 13 bases apart. The CDR3, cysteine through phenylalanine, is 17 amino acids long. The kept DNA is CDR3 alone, 51 bases in frame from the first base. The CDR3 regions of human TCRbeta chains were subjected to immunosequencing. The original methods were these. TCRs in the repertoires were matched against a reference library of SARS-CoV-2-specific TCRs that had been generated with the MIRA antigen-specificity platform. Breadth was defined as the fraction of unique TCRs that were SARS-CoV-2-associated, and depth was defined as the fraction of total T cells that were SARS-CoV-2-associated. Each spike-specific TCR was assigned to its reactive spike region and to a CD4 or CD8 class using the MIRA data. Log10-transformed breadth and depth values were compared by one-way ANOVA with Sidak's multiple comparisons tests. TCRdb retrieved this table from immuneACCESS and kept in-frame rearrangements only. Not all clones are present; in checked studies, unresolved V genes account for under half, and no reason is known for the remainder. V and J calls and clone size are copied from that table; D and trimming were computed from the DNA. The sample yields tens of thousands of clones; around nine tenths were counted once. The leading ten clones occupy 2.4% of the sample.

The TCR comes from an adult in good health. The specimen comprised peripheral blood, sampled on day 0 of AZD1222 vaccination. Here the chain combines TRBV19 and TRBJ2-1; TRBD2 is perhaps the D gene, given 6 matching bases. The DNA reads TGTGCCAGTAGTATAGGCTCCCGGGGAGGCTCCTACAATGAGCAGTTCTTC. The encoded protein is CASSIGSRGGSYNEQFF.